The sequence of this T cell receptor (beta chain) was determined in a study of shared clonotypes between healthy human individuals. This CDR3 comprises 14 residues. The J segment lost 2 bases and the V segment lost 7 bases, leaving 9 bases of the junction unmatched. The germline gives CDR1 SQVTM, CDR2 ANQGSEA. Notes on the study in general: Non-shared clonotypes had lower generation probabilities than those shared by all four donors.

About this clone: Its cognate antigen is unknown.

TCRdb's table, derived via immunoSEQ multiplex PCR, lists solely in-frame clones and lacks some. Among 2 million to 2.5 million clones listed, around 93% were seen once. The chain uses TRBV29-1 and TRBJ2-7; 9 positions match TRBD1. This clonotype originated in a man aged 18 to 29 in good health. Some clones in this sample may be carry-over from other donors' samples. What was sequenced was naive CD4+ T cells from PBMCs. The subset: CD45RA+ positively selected. This chain's CDR3 is CSAKYRGRTYEQYF. CDR3 nucleotides: TGCAGCGCTAAGTACAGGGGGCGTACCTACGAGCAGTACTTC.